This T cell receptor beta chain came from a study of cytomegalovirus exposure and HLA in healthy donors. Points on this clone: Its cognate antigen is unknown.

Generated by immunoSEQ multiplex PCR, the TCRdb table keeps only in-frame clones and is missing some. The repertoire holds some 220,000 clones, with about 89% as singletons. The CDR3 is 12 amino acids. V lost 3 bases and J 7 bases, leaving 7 bases between the germline ends. CDR1 is MDHEN, CDR2 SYDVKM, per germline. Overall study findings and caveats: In vitro, three CMV-associated chains proved specific for CMV antigens. For cytomegalovirus status, the classifier reportedly gave diagnoses with high specificity and sensitivity. The study listed under 200 cytomegalovirus-associated TCR beta chains.

J is TRBJ1-5 and V is TRBV28; D is undetermined. Sequencing was performed on PBMCs. The source is a woman under 30 in good health and CMV-seronegative. The CDR3 loop is CASSLPGQPQHF. The CDR3 nucleotides are TGTGCCAGCAGTTTGCCGGGGCAGCCCCAGCATTTT.